The 21 T cell receptor beta chains listed next were all sequenced from one sample in a study of T cell responses to AZD1222 COVID-19 vaccine. Measured with immunoSEQ multiplex PCR; TCRdb has only the in-frame clones, and not every one. The table includes fewer than 90,000 clones, about 89% detected once. The source was peripheral blood, collected 28 days after the second AZD1222 dose. The receptors here all came from an adult who received the AZD1222 COVID-19 vaccine.

The CDR3 region is CASSLFRDEAFF. The CDR3 DNA reads TGTGCCAGCAGTTTATTCCGAGATGAAGCTTTCTTT. V usage is TRBV12-3 or TRBV12-4 and J usage is TRBJ1-1; no definite D call. CDR3 length equals 12 residues. Trimming took 2 bases from V and 7 from J, leaving 8 bases between them.

This rearrangement joins TRBV7-8 to TRBJ2-5; no clear D. The CDR3 loop spans 15 amino acids. The V end was cut by 5 bases, the J end by 7 bases, with 20 bases between. The germline V gene has CDR1 SGHVS and CDR2 FQNEAQ. CDR3 sequence: CASSLFLEAPRTQYF. CDR3 nucleotide sequence: TGTGCCAGCAGCCTATTTCTAGAGGCCCCCAGGACCCAGTACTTC.

V gene TRBV19 combines with J gene TRBJ2-2, with D possibly matching TRBD1 (5 bases). The V and J ends lost 5 bases and 1 base respectively, with 14 bases between them. The CDR3 consists of 16 residues. Germline lookup yields CDR1 LNHDA and CDR2 SQIVND (reference sequence). CDR3 nucleotides: TGTGCCAGTAGTCGTGACAGAGAAGGGAACACCGGGGAGCTGTTTTTT. Protein: CASSRDREGNTGELFF.

The rearrangement uses TRBV18 and TRBJ1-3, with unresolved D. Looked up from germline, CDR1 is KGHSH and CDR2 is LQKENI. CDR3 length equals 15 residues. Between the trimmed V and J ends, which lost 3 bases and 0 bases, there was a span of 9 bases. CDR3 sequence reads: CASSPQERSGNTIYF. CDR3 in DNA: TGTGCCAGCTCACCGCAGGAGCGCTCTGGAAACACCATATATTTT.

The chain carries TRBV3-1 (or the pseudogene TRBV3-2) and TRBJ1-2; no reliable D call. Between the trimmed V and J ends, which lost 3 bases and 1 base, there was a span of 9 bases. Germline lookup yields CDR1 LGHDT and CDR2 YNNKEL (reference sequence). The CDR3 has 14 amino acids. The chain's CDR3 is CASSHRQSNYGYTF. The CDR3 coding sequence is TGTGCCAGCAGCCATCGGCAGAGTAACTATGGCTACACCTTC.

V is TRBV9 and J is TRBJ1-1, with D uncertain. This CDR3 is built from 14 residues. Germline CDR1 and CDR2: SGDLS and YYNGEE. The V end was cut by 3 bases, the J end by 4 bases, with 13 bases between. The CDR3 coding sequence is TGTGCCAGCAGCGCAGAGGGATTAGCCACTGAAGCTTTCTTT. Translation gives CASSAEGLATEAFF. The variable domain in full, completed from reference TRBV9 and TRBJ1-1, reads DSGVTQTPKHLITATGQRVTLRCSPRSGDLSVYWYQQSLDQGLQFLIQYYNGEERAKGNILERFSAQQFPDLHSELNLSSLELGDSALYFCASSAEGLATEAFFGQGTRLTVV.

The chain links TRBV7-9 to TRBJ2-7; 8 nucleotides agree with TRBD2. This CDR3 comprises 14 residues. The germline CDR1 and CDR2 sequences are SEHNR and FQNEAQ (reference sequence). The ends lost 5 bases at V and 6 bases at J; junction bases unmatched: 9. CDR3 DNA: TGTGCCAGCAGCCGGGGGGGGCCCCTCTCCGAGCAGTACTTC. Amino acids: CASSRGGPLSEQYF. The whole variable domain, filled in from reference TRBV7-9 and TRBJ2-7, reads DTGVSQNPRHKITKRGQNVTFRCDPISEHNRLYWYRQTLGQGPEFLTYFQNEAQLEKSRLLSDRFSAERPKGSFSTLEIQRTEQGDSAMYLCASSRGGPLSEQYFGPGTRLTVT.

This rearrangement joins TRBV30 to TRBJ1-1, with 12 positions matching TRBD1. The CDR3 sequence is 14 residues long. V lost 8 bases, J lost 4 bases, and 8 bases stayed unmatched. Germline values: CDR1 GTSNPN, CDR2 SVGIG (reference sequence). The CDR3 sequence: CARDGTGGGTEAFF. CDR3 coding DNA: TGTGCCCGGGACGGGACAGGGGGCGGCACTGAAGCTTTCTTT. The full variable domain, completed using reference TRBV30 and TRBJ1-1, is SQTIHQWPATLVQPVGSPLSLECTVEGTSNPNLYWYRQAAGRGLQLLFYSVGIGQISSEVPQNLSASRPQDRQFILSSKKLLLSDSGFYLCARDGTGGGTEAFFGQGTRLTVV.

This clone was found once. This chain links TRBV27 with TRBJ2-7; D not certain. Trimming left V 5 bases short and J 6 bases short, with 14 bases between. CDR3 length equals 13 residues. The V gene's germline CDR1 is MNHEY and CDR2 SMNVEV (reference sequence). The CDR3 protein is CASSTGPASEQYF. As DNA, the CDR3 is TGTGCCAGCAGTACCGGACCTGCCTCCGAGCAGTACTTC.

The chain has TRBV7-2 and TRBJ2-6; no clear D. The germline V gene encodes CDR1 SGHTA and CDR2 FQGNSA. The V end lost 6 bases, the J end lost 3 bases, and 15 bases lay between the germline ends. CDR3 length: 16 residues. In DNA, the CDR3 is TGTGCCAGCAGAGGGAACCTGCGAAGTGGGGCCAACGTCCTGACTTTC. As protein: CASRGNLRSGANVLTF.

This chain connects TRBV30 to TRBJ1-2, with 7 positions matching TRBD1. CDR1 is GTSNPN and CDR2 is SVGIG in the germline V gene (reference sequence). The V and J ends lost 2 bases and 4 bases, in that order; junction bases with no gene match: 7. The CDR3 length is 14 residues. DNA of the CDR3: TGTGCCTGGAGTCTCCCCACAGGGGCCTATGGCTACACCTTC. Protein product: CAWSLPTGAYGYTF.

The chain combines TRBV14 with TRBJ1-2; 7 bases match TRBD1. The V segment lost 0 bases and the J segment 7 bases; nucleotides outside the gene matches: 5. There are 14 residues in the CDR3. Germline CDR1 and CDR2: SGHDN and FVKESK. CDR3 DNA sequence: TGTGCCAGCAGCCAAGATGAGGGGGCCGGTGGCTACACCTTC. Translated, it gives CASSQDEGAGGYTF.

This clone was seen just once. The rearrangement uses TRBV27 and TRBJ1-1; 7 bases agree with TRBD1. The CDR3 loop spans 15 amino acids. The germline gives CDR1 MNHEY, CDR2 SMNVEV (reference sequence). V lost 6 bases to trimming and J lost 0 bases; unmatched junction nucleotides: 7. Written as DNA, the CDR3 is TGTGCCAGCAGCCCCGTTGGGACAGTGAACACTGAAGCTTTCTTT. It translates to CASSPVGTVNTEAFF.

The chain combines TRBV7-8 with TRBJ1-5, with D possibly TRBD1 on 5 matching bases. The germline CDR1 and CDR2 sequences are SGHVS and FQNEAQ. Trimming took 1 base from V and 1 from J, leaving 17 bases between them. This CDR3 region has 18 residues. The CDR3, as DNA: TGTGCCAGCAGCTTAGGCCGTATGGGGCTCGGGAGCAATCAGCCCCAGCATTTT. This gives the protein CASSLGRMGLGSNQPQHF.

The J gene is TRBJ1-4, the V gene TRBV4-3; TRBD1 agrees at 11 bases. CDR1 and CDR2 from the germline V gene are LGHNA and YSLEER. The CDR3 spans 18 residues. The V segment lost 1 base and the J segment 8 bases; nucleotides outside the gene matches: 12. The CDR3 loop reads CASSQAPAGQGAKEKLFF. CDR3 sequence (DNA): TGCGCCAGCAGCCAAGCCCCGGCCGGACAGGGGGCGAAAGAAAAACTGTTTTTT.

The rearrangement joins TRBV30 to TRBJ1-5; D unresolved. This CDR3 has 13 residues. From germline, CDR1 is GTSNPN and CDR2 SVGIG (reference sequence). The V and J ends lost 0 bases and 6 bases respectively, with 9 bases between them. The CDR3 DNA reads as TGTGCCTGGAGTGTACTCGGAGGTCAGCCCCAGCATTTT. It codes for CAWSVLGGQPQHF.

This clone appeared a single time. V gene TRBV19 combines with J gene TRBJ2-2; 7 bases fit TRBD1. CDR1 is LNHDA and CDR2 is SQIVND in the germline V gene (reference sequence). The CDR3 extends over 16 amino acids. V lost 3 bases to trimming and J lost 0 bases; unmatched junction nucleotides: 4. The CDR3 nucleotides are TGTGCCAGTAGTATTTCAGGGGGAGCGAACACCGGGGAGCTGTTTTTT. Translating it yields CASSISGGANTGELFF. The full variable domain, rest sourced from reference TRBV19 and TRBJ2-2, is DGGITQSPKYLFRKEGQNVTLSCEQNLNHDAMYWYRQDPGQGLRLIYYSQIVNDFQKGDIAEGYSVSREKKESFPLTVTSAQKNPTAFYLCASSISGGANTGELFFGEGSRLTVL.

A single count supports this clone. V usage is TRBV5-1 and J usage is TRBJ2-5, with TRBD2 identical over 9 bases. CDR1 is SGHRS and CDR2 is YFSETQ in the germline V gene. J was trimmed by 1 base and V by 4 bases; bases with no gene match: 5. The CDR3 totals 15 residues. The CDR3 DNA follows: TGCGCCAGCAGCGCAGCGGGGGGAACCCAAGAGACCCAGTACTTC. Its translation: CASSAAGGTQETQYF.

The V gene is TRBV27, the J gene TRBJ1-2; D might be TRBD1 (5 bases). Between the trimmed V and J ends, which lost 5 bases and 8 bases, there was a span of 15 bases. The CDR3 totals 13 residues. The germline V gene has CDR1 MNHEY and CDR2 SMNVEV (reference sequence). CDR3 DNA: TGTGCCAGCAGTCCCTGGAGGGAGGGGGGCTACACCTTC. Translated: CASSPWREGGYTF.

CDR3 sequence (DNA): TGTGCCAGTAGTATAACCGGCCCCTTCCAAGAGACCCAGTACTTC. This sequence encodes CASSITGPFQETQYF. The chain recombines TRBV19 with TRBJ2-5; D uncertain. The CDR3 totals 15 residues. Trimming took off 2 bases at V and 1 base at J, with 11 bases between the two ends. Germline CDR1 LNHDA, CDR2 SQIVND (reference sequence).

The V gene is TRBV4-1, the J gene TRBJ2-7, with TRBD1 as a possible D gene (5 bases). The CDR3 consists of 15 residues. V was pared by 4 bases and J by 0 bases, with 13 bases between. Germline assignment: CDR1 MGHRA and CDR2 YSYEKL. The CDR3 sequence: CASSLFETASYEQYF. The CDR3 DNA reads TGCGCCAGCAGCCTTTTTGAGACAGCCTCCTACGAGCAGTACTTC.